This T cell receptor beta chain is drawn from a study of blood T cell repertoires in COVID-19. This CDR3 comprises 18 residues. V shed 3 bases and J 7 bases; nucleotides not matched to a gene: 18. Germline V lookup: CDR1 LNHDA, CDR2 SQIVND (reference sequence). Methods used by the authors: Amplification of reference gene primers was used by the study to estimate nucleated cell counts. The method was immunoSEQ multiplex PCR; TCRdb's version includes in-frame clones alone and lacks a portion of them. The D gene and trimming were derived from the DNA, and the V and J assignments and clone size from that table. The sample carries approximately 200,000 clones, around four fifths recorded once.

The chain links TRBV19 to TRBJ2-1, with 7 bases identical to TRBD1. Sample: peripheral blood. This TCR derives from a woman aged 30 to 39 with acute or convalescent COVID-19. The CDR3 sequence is CASSIIQGLSVVENEQFF. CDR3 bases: TGTGCCAGTAGTATTATACAGGGGCTCTCCGTTGTCGAGAATGAGCAGTTCTTC. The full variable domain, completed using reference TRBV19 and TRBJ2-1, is DGGITQSPKYLFRKEGQNVTLSCEQNLNHDAMYWYRQDPGQGLRLIYYSQIVNDFQKGDIAEGYSVSREKKESFPLTVTSAQKNPTAFYLCASSIIQGLSVVENEQFFGPGTRLTVL.